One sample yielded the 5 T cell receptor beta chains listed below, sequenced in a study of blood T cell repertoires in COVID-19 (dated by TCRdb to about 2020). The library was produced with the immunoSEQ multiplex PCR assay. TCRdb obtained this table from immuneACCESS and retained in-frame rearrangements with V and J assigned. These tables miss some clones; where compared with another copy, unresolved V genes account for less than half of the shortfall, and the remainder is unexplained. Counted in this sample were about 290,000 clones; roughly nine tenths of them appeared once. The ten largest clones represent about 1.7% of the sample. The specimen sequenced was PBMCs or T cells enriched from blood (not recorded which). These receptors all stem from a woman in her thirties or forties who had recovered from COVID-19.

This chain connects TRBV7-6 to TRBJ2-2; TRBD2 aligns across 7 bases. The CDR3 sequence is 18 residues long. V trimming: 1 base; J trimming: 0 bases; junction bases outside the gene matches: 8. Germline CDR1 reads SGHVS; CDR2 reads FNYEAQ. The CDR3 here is CASSLEVAGVANTGELFF. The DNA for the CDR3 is TGTGCCAGCAGCTTAGAAGTGGCGGGGGTAGCGAACACCGGGGAGCTGTTTTTT. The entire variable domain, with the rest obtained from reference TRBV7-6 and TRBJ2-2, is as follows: GAGVSQSPRYKVTKRGQDVALRCDPISGHVSLYWYRQALGQGPEFLTYFNYEAQQDKSGLPNDRFSAERPEGSISTLTIQRTEQRDSAMYRCASSLEVAGVANTGELFFGEGSRLTVL.

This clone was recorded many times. The CDR3 loop is CASSPDRGVAYGYTF. The CDR3 DNA reads TGTGCCAGCAGCCCGGACAGGGGAGTCGCCTATGGCTACACCTTC. The V gene is TRBV2, the J gene TRBJ1-2; TRBD1 agrees at 9 bases. Germline lookup yields CDR1 SNHLY and CDR2 FYNNEI. V dropped 6 bases and J dropped 4; count of bases not matched to a gene: 9. The CDR3 covers 15 residues. Together with reference TRBV2 and TRBJ1-2, the CDR3 gives the full variable domain: EPEVTQTPSHQVTQMGQEVILRCVPISNHLYFYWYRQILGQKVEFLVSFYNNEISEKSEIFDDQFSVERPDGSNFTLKIRSTKLEDSAMYFCASSPDRGVAYGYTFGSGTRLTVV.

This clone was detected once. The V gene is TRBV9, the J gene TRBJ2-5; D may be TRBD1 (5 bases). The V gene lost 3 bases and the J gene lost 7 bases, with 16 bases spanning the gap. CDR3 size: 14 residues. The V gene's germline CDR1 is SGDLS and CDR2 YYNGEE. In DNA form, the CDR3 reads TGTGCCAGCAGCGCGTCCCAGGGCTTCGGGACCCAGTACTTC. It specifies CASSASQGFGTQYF.

CDR3 bases: TGTGCCAGCACCCCCTCTAGCGGGCTGAGCACAGATACGCAGTATTTT. This gives the protein CASTPSSGLSTDTQYF. The rearrangement uses TRBV2 and TRBJ2-3; 8 nucleotides align to TRBD2. CDR1 is SNHLY and CDR2 is FYNNEI in the germline V gene. This CDR3 is built from 16 residues. Losses at the gene ends were 7 bases for V and 0 bases for J; bases not matched to a gene: 9.

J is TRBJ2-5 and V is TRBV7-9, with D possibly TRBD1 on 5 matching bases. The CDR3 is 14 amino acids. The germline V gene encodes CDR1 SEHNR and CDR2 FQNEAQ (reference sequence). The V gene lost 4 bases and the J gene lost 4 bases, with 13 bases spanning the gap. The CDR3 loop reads CASSSPWGLETQYF. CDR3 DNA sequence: TGTGCCAGCAGCTCGCCCTGGGGCCTAGAGACCCAGTACTTC.